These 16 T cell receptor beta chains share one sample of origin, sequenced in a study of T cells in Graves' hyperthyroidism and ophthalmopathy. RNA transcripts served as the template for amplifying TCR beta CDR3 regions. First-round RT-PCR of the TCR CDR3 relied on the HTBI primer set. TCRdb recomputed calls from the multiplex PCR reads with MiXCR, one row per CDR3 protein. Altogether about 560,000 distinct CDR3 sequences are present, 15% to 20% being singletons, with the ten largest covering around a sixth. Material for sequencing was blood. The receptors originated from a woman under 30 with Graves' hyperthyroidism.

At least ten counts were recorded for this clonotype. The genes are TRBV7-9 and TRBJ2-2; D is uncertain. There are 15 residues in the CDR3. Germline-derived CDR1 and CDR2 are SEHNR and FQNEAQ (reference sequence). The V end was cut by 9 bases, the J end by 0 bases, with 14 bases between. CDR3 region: CASNPALANTGELFF. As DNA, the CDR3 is TGTGCCAGTAACCCCGCCCTCGCGAACACCGGGGAGCTGTTTTTT. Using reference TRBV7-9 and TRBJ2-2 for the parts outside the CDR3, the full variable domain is DTGVSQNPRHKITKRGQNVTFRCDPISEHNRLYWYRQTLGQGPEFLTYFQNEAQLEKSRLLSDRFSAERPKGSFSTLEIQRTEQGDSAMYLCASNPALANTGELFFGEGSRLTVL.

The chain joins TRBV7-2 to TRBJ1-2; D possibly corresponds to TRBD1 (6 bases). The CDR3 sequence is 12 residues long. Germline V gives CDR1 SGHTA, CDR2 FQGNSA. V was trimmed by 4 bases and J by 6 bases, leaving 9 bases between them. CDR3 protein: CASSSNRDGYTF. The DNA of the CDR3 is TGTGCCAGCAGCTCAAACAGGGATGGCTACACCTTC.

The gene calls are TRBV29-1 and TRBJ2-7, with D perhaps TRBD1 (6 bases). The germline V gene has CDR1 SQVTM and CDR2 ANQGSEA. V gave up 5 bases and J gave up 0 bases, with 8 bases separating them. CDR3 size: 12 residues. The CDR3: CSVRTDSYEQYF. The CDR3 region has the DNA TGCAGCGTTAGGACAGACTCCTACGAGCAGTACTTC.

The CDR3 sequence: CASSANIGANTGELFF. In DNA, the CDR3 is TGTGCCAGCAGCGCTAACATAGGAGCCAACACCGGGGAGCTGTTTTTT. The chain employs TRBV7-7 and TRBJ2-2; D gene unclear. Germline values: CDR1 SSHAT, CDR2 FNYEAQ (reference sequence). CDR3 size: 16 residues. V lost 5 bases and J lost 2, with 15 bases in between. Filled out from reference TRBV7-7 and TRBJ2-2, the complete variable domain reads GAGVSQSPRYKVTKRGQDVTLRCDPISSHATLYWYQQALGQGPEFLTYFNYEAQPDKSGLPSDRFSAERPEGSISTLTIQRTEQRDSAMYRCASSANIGANTGELFFGEGSRLTVL.

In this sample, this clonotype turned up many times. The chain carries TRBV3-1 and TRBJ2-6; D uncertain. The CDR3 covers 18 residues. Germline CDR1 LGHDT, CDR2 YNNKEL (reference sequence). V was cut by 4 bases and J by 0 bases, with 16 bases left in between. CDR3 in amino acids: CASSPRVGQSSGANVLTF. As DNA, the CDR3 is TGTGCCAGCAGCCCCCGGGTGGGTCAAAGCTCTGGGGCCAACGTCCTGACTTTC. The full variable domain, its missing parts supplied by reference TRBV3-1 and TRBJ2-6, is DTAVSQTPKYLVTQMGNDKSIKCEQNLGHDTMYWYKQDSKKFLKIMFSYNNKELIINETVPNRFSPKSPDKAHLNLHINSLELGDSAVYFCASSPRVGQSSGANVLTFGAGSRLTVL.

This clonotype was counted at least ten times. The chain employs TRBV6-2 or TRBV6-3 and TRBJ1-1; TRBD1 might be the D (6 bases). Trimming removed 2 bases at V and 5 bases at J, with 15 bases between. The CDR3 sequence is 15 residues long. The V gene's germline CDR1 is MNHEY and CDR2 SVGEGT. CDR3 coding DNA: TGTGCCAGCAGTTACAGTACAGGGCGGGGAACTGAAGCTTTCTTT. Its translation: CASSYSTGRGTEAFF.

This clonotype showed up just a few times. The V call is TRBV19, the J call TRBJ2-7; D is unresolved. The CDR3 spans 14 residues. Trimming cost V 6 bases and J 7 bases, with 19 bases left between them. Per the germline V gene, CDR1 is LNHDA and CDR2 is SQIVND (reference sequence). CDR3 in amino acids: CASSSNPRWGEQYF. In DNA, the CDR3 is TGTGCCAGTAGCTCAAACCCCCGGTGGGGAGAGCAGTACTTC.

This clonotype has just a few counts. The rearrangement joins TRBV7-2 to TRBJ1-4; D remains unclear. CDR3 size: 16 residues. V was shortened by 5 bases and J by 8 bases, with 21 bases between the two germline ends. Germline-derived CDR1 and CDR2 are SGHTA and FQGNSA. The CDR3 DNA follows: TGTGCCAGCAGCCCCCCGGGCCGCCCTCGAGGGGAAAAACTGTTTTTT. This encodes CASSPPGRPRGEKLFF. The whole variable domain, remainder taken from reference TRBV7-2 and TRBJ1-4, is GAGVSQSPSNKVTEKGKDVELRCDPISGHTALYWYRQSLGQGLEFLIYFQGNSAPDKSGLPSDRFSAERTGGSVSTLTIQRTQQEDSAVYLCASSPPGRPRGEKLFFGSGTQLSVL.

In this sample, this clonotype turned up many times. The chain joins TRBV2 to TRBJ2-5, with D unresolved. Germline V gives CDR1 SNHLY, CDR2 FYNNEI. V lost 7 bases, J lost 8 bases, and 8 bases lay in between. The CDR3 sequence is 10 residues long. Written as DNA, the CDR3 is TGTGCCAGCACCAAATTCACCCAGTACTTC. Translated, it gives CASTKFTQYF.

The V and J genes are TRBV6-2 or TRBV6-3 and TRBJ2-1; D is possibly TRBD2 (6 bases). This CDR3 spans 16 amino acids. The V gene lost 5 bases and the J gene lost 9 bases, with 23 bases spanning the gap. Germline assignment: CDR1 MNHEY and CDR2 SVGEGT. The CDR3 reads CASSTAREKGTVEQFF. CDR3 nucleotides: TGTGCCAGCAGTACAGCCCGGGAGAAGGGGACGGTTGAGCAGTTCTTC.

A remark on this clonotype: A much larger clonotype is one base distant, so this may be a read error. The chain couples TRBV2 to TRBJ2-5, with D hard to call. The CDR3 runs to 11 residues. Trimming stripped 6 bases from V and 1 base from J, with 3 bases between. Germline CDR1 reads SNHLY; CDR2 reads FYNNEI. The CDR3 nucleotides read TGTGCCAGCAGGGTCCAAGAGACCCAGTACTTC. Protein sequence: CASRVQETQYF. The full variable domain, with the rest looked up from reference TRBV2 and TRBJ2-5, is EPEVTQTPSHQVTQMGQEVILRCVPISNHLYFYWYRQILGQKVEFLVSFYNNEISEKSEIFDDQFSVERPDGSNFTLKIRSTKLEDSAMYFCASRVQETQYFGPGTRLLVL.

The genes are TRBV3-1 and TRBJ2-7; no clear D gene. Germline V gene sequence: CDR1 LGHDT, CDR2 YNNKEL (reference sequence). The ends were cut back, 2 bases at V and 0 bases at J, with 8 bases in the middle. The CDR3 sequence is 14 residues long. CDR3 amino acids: CASSQSVISYEQYF. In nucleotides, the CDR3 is TGTGCCAGCAGCCAATCGGTGATCTCCTACGAGCAGTACTTC.

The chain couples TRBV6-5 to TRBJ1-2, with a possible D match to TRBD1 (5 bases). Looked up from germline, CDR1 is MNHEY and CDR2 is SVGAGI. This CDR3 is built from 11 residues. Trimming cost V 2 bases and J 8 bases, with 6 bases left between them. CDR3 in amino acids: CASSYGGGYTF. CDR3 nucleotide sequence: TGTGCCAGCAGTTACGGGGGGGGCTACACCTTC.

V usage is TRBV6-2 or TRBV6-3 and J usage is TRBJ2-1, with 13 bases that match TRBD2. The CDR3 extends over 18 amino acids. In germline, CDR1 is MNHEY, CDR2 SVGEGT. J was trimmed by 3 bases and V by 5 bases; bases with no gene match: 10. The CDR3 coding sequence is TGTGCCAGCAGTCGACTAGCGGGAGGCCCAACACACTACAATGAGCAGTTCTTC. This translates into CASSRLAGGPTHYNEQFF.

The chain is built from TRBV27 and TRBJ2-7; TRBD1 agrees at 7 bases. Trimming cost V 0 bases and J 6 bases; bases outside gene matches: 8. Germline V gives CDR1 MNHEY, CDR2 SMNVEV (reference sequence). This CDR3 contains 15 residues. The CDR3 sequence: CASSLSLTGTREQYF. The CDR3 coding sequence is TGTGCCAGCAGTTTATCGTTGACAGGGACACGCGAGCAGTACTTC.

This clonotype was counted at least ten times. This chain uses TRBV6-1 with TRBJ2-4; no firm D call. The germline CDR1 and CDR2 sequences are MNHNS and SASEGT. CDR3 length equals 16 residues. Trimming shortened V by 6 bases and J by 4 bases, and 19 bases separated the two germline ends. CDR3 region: CASSPGGVGRKNIQYF. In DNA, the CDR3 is TGTGCCAGCAGCCCCGGTGGGGTGGGCCGGAAAAACATTCAGTACTTC.